This section outlines one TCR beta chain sequence together with its context. No antigen is known for it. The data belong to a study of shared clonotypes between healthy human individuals. The V gene's germline CDR1 is SGHRS and CDR2 YFSETQ. V was cut by 3 bases and J by 2 bases, with 8 bases left in between. The CDR3 length is 13 residues. Overall study findings and caveats: Shared clonotypes: about 5% naive CD4, roughly 3.5% naive CD8, roughly 2.2% memory CD4, 0.4% memory CD8.

Clones were sequenced by immunoSEQ multiplex PCR, and TCRdb holds only the in-frame ones, with some missing. This sample has roughly 1 million clones, with around 82% found just once. The sequencing input was memory CD4+ T cells from PBMCs. Subset defined: CD45RA-negative fraction. This sequence originates from a man between 18 and 35 years old in good health. Some clones in this sample may be carry-over from other donors' samples. This chain links TRBV5-1 with TRBJ1-2; D gene ambiguous. CDR3 residues: CASSSGRNYGYTF. CDR3 DNA: TGCGCCAGCAGCTCCGGACGGAACTATGGCTACACCTTC.